This entry describes one T cell receptor (beta chain). Data came from immunoSEQ multiplex PCR; TCRdb stores just in-frame clones and leaves some out. The data hold 95,000 to 100,000 clones, with over 75% observed a single time. This entry belongs to a study of PD-L1 blockade in urothelial cancer. For the study at large: About 90% of the roughly 29 patients were men with bladder-origin urothelial cancer.

As for time point: pretreatment peripheral blood. Urothelial carcinoma in patients was locally advanced or metastatic. The germline CDR1 and CDR2 sequences are SGHVS and FQNEAQ. This CDR3 has 13 residues. Trimming removed 1 base at V and 9 bases at J, with 10 bases between. This specimen was PBMCs, taken around atezolizumab (anti-PD-L1) treatment. The V call is TRBV7-8, the J call TRBJ1-5; the D is unclear. This TCR was sampled from a man between 60 and 70 years old with urothelial cancer. CDR3 sequence reads: CASSLGSLRPQHF. In nucleotides, the CDR3 is TGTGCCAGCAGCTTAGGAAGCCTACGGCCCCAGCATTTT.